This T cell receptor (beta chain) comes out of a study of blood T cell repertoires in COVID-19. All enrollees were about 18 to 89 years old and from 25 or so US areas. In Cohort 3, a recovered donor had either two negative PCRs, clearance, or symptom resolution. Methods used by the authors: Reference gene primer amplification in the assay estimated nucleated cell counts. Assay used: immunoSEQ multiplex PCR; TCRdb lists only in-frame clones, some missing. The V and J calls and clone size are taken from that table; D and trimming were inferred from the DNA. Here the sample spans about 390,000 clones, around 87% being singletons. This CDR3 contains 15 residues. Germline loops: CDR1 LNHDA, CDR2 SQIVND (reference sequence). The ends lost 5 bases at V and 4 bases at J; junction bases unmatched: 10.

The origin of this receptor is a woman between 50 and 59 years old who had recovered from COVID-19. What was sequenced was PBMCs or T cells enriched from blood (not recorded which). The chain employs TRBV19 and TRBJ2-7; 8 bases are a match to TRBD1. The CDR3 coding sequence is TGTGCCAGTAGTTACCGGGACAGGCAACAGTACGAGCAGTACTTC. This translates into CASSYRDRQQYEQYF.